This T cell receptor beta chain was sequenced for a study of CD8+CD57+ T cells in acquired aplastic anemia. Across the whole study: The mean DNA yield obtained from sorted CD4+ and CD8+ cells came to about 3.2 ug. Points from the study as a whole: Found in both controls and patients were around 30 CD8+ CDR3 sequences.

This clonotype was detected many times. What it binds is not known. By flow cytometry, patients selected for sequencing had shown an expansion of CD8+CD57+ cells. The CDR3 has 13 residues. Germline assignment: CDR1 LGHNA and CDR2 YNFKEQ. Trimming removed 0 bases from V and 14 bases from J, with 15 bases in between. TCR beta VDJ and CDR3 profiles were obtained from a genomic DNA template. TCRdb analysed the reads with MiXCR anew, one entry per CDR3 protein. This table holds over 150,000 distinct CDR3 sequences, around 60% found once. The chain recombines TRBV4-2 with TRBJ2-3; D gene uncertain. Sample: sorted CD4+, CD8+, or CD8+CD57+ T cells (not recorded which) from PBMCs. This clonotype originated in a human donor with aplastic anemia. The CDR3 sequence is CASSQERVDIPYF. The DNA for the CDR3 is TGTGCCAGCAGCCAAGAAAGGGTAGATATTCCGTATTTT.